This TCR beta chain was found in a study of blood T cell repertoires in COVID-19. Overall study: Samples came from the United States, Italy and Spain, spanning acute and convalescent COVID-19. The cDNA or gDNA used as material had been derived from T cells, B-cell-depleted T cells, or PBMCs.

Germline loops: CDR1 SNHLY, CDR2 FYNNEI. The CDR3 is 13 residues long. The germline V and J ends were trimmed by 5 bases and 2 bases, with 10 bases remaining between them. This clone was counted once. While infection was still active, Seattle patients were enrolled and then followed longitudinally. Original handling: Cell counts per sample came from amplifying reference gene primers. Clones were sequenced by immunoSEQ multiplex PCR, and TCRdb holds only the in-frame ones, with some missing. V, J and clone size are taken as reported in that table, and D and trimming were inferred from the DNA itself. The table includes 150,000 to 200,000 clones, about 83% detected once.

The source of this sequence is a woman in her 70s with COVID-19, enrolled during active disease. Sequencing was performed on peripheral blood. The V call is TRBV2, the J call TRBJ2-7; perhaps TRBD1 as D (5 bases). DNA of the CDR3: TGTGCCAGCAGTATGGACACCACCTACGAGCAGTACTTC. Residues: CASSMDTTYEQYF.